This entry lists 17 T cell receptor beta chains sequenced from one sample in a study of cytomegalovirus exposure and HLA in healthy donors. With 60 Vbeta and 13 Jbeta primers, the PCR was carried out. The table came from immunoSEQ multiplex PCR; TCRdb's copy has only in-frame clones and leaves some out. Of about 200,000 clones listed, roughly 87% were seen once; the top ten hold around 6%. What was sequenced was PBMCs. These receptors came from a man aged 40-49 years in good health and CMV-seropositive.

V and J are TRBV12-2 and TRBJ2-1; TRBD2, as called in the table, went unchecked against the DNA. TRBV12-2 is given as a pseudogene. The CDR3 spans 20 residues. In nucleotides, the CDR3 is TGTGCAAGTCGCTTAGGGCTAGCGGGAGGTTTCCTATTCACCGACAATGAGCAGTTCTTC. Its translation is CASRLGLAGGFLFTDNEQFF.

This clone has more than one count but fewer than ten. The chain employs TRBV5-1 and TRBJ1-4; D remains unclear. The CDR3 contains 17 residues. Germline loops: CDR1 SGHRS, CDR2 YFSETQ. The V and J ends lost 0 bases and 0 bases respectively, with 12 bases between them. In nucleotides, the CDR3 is TGCGCCAGCAGCTTGGAAGTCGCGGTTGCAACTAATGAAAAACTGTTTTTT. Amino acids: CASSLEVAVATNEKLFF.

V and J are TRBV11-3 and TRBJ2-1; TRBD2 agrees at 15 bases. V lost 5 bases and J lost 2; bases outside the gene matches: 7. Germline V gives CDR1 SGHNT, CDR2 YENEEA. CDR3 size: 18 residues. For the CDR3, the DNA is TGTGCCAGCAGCCCCGGGGGACTAGCGGGAGGAACCTACAATGAGCAGTTCTTC. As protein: CASSPGGLAGGTYNEQFF. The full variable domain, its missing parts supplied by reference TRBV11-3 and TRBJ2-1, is EAGVVQSPRYKIIEKKQPVAFWCNPISGHNTLYWYLQNLGQGPELLIRYENEEAVDDSQLPKDRFSAERLKGVDSTLKIQPAELGDSAVYLCASSPGGLAGGTYNEQFFGPGTRLTVL.

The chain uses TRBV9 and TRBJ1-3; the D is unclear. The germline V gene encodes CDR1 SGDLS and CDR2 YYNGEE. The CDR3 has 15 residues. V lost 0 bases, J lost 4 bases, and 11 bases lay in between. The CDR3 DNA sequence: TGTGCCAGCAGCGTAGCCGGTGCCAGGGGAAACACCATATATTTT. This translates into CASSVAGARGNTIYF.

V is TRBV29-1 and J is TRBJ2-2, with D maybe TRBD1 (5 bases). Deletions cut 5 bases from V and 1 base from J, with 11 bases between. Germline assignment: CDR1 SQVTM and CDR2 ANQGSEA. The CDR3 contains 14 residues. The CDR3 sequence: CSVFITGNTGELFF. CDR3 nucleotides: TGCAGCGTTTTTATAACAGGGAACACCGGGGAGCTGTTTTTT.

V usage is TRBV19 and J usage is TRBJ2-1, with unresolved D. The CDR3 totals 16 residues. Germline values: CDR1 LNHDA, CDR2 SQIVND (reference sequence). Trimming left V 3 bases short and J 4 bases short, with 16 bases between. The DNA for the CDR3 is TGTGCCAGTAGTATGGTATATCCGAGGTCATACAATGAGCAGTTCTTC. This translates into CASSMVYPRSYNEQFF.

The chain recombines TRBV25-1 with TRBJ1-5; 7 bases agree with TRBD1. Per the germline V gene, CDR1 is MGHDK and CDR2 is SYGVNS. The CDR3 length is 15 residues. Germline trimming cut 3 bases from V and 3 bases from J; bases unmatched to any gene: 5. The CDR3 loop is CASSDAGGNNQPQHF. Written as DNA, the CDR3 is TGTGCCAGCAGTGATGCAGGGGGGAACAATCAGCCCCAGCATTTT.

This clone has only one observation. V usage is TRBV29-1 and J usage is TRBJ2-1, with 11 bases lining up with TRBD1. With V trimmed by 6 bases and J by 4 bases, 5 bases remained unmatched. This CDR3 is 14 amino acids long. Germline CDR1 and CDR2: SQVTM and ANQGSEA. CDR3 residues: CSVLGQGAYNEQFF. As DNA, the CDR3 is TGCAGCGTCCTCGGACAGGGGGCGTACAATGAGCAGTTCTTC.

CDR3 loop: CASSEYNGLAVYEQYF. CDR3 coding DNA: TGTGCCAGCAGTGAATATAACGGACTAGCGGTCTACGAGCAGTACTTC. The chain joins TRBV25-1 to TRBJ2-7, with 10 bases fitting TRBD2. V lost 0 bases, J lost 3 bases, and 5 bases stayed unmatched. Germline V gene sequence: CDR1 MGHDK, CDR2 SYGVNS. The CDR3 consists of 16 residues.

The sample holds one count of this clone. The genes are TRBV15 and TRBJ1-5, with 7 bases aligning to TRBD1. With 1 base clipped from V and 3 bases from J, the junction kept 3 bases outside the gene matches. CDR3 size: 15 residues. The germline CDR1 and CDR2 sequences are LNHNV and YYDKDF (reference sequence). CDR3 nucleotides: TGTGCCACCAGCAGAGGACAGGGTCCCAATCAGCCCCAGCATTTT. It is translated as CATSRGQGPNQPQHF.

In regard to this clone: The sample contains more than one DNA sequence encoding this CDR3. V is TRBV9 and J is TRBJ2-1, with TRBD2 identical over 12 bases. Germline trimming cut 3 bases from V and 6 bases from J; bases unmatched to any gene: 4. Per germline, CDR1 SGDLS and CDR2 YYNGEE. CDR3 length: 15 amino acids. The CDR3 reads CASSGLAGGPNEQFF. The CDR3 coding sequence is TGTGCCAGCAGCGGCCTAGCGGGAGGGCCCAATGAGCAGTTCTTC.

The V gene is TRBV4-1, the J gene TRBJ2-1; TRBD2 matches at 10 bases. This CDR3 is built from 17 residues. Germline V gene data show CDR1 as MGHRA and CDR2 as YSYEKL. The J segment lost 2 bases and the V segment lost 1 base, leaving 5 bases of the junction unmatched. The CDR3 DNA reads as TGCGCCAGCAGCCAAGCCCCACTAGCGGGACCCTACAATGAGCAGTTCTTC. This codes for CASSQAPLAGPYNEQFF.

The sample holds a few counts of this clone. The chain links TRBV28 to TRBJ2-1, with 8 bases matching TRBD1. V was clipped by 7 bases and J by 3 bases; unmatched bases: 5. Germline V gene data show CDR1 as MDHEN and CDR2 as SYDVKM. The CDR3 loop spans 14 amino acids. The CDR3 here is CASTYRGDYNEQFF. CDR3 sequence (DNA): TGTGCCAGCACTTACAGGGGGGACTACAATGAGCAGTTCTTC.

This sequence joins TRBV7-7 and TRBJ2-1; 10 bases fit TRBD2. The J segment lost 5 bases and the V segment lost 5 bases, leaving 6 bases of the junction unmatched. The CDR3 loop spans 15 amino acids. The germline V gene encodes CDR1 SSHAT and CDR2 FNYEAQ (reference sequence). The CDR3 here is CASSLTSGFNNEQFF. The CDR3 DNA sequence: TGTGCCAGCAGCCTGACTAGCGGGTTTAACAATGAGCAGTTCTTC.

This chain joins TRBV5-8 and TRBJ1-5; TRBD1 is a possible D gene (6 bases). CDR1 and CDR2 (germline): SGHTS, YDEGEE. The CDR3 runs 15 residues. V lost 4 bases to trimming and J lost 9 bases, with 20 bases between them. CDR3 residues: CASSGGGGQGMPQHF. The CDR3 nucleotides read TGTGCCAGCAGCGGCGGGGGGGGCCAGGGGATGCCCCAGCATTTT.

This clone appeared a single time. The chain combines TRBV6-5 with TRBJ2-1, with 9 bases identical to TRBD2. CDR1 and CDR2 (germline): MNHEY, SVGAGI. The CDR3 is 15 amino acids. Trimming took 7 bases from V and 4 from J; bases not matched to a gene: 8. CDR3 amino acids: CASTVAGVGYNEQFF. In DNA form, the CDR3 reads TGTGCCAGCACCGTAGCGGGAGTGGGGTACAATGAGCAGTTCTTC.

CDR3: CASSLARQGSETQYF. The CDR3 bases are TGCGCCAGCAGCTTGGCCCGACAGGGGAGTGAGACCCAGTACTTC. The V and J genes are TRBV5-1 and TRBJ2-5; the match to TRBD1 covers 8 bases. CDR3 length equals 15 residues. V lost 0 bases and J lost 5; bases outside the gene matches: 6. CDR1 and CDR2 from the germline V gene are SGHRS and YFSETQ.